The clone carrying this TCR beta chain was observed a few times. The antigen remains unidentified. The source of the sample is a study of identical twins. The V and J ends lost 5 bases and 4 bases, in that order; junction bases with no gene match: 7. Germline CDR1 is ENHRY and CDR2 is SYGVKD. The CDR3 sequence is 14 residues long. A single record per CDR3 protein comes from TCRdb applying MiXCR to the 5' RACE reads. The sample contains hundreds of thousands of distinct CDR3 sequences, roughly 18% of which appear only once. The study, taken as a whole, reports: Out-of-frame alpha sequences common to twins exhibited an excess of low generation probability.

This same sample was also part of a study on T cells expressing NK-cell markers. In that study: Restricting sorting to alpha-beta TCR T cells was achieved in several experiments by an anti-gamma-delta TCR antibody.

The chain joins TRBV10-3 to TRBJ2-7, with TRBD2 matching over 8 bases. Source material: PBMCs. The receptor's source is a woman between 18 and 30 years old in good health. The CDR3 loop is CAISTAGGNYEQYF. The CDR3 DNA is TGTGCCATCAGTACGGCGGGAGGTAATTACGAGCAGTACTTC.